The clone carrying this T cell receptor (beta chain) came up a few times. No antigen is known for it. The treatment denotes: roughly 10-day PBMC culture with coronavirus spike peptide pools or control peptides (ViraFEST assay). The Oncomine TCR Beta short-read assay was applied to DNA of cultured CD4+ T cells. Researchers extracted genomic DNA from CD4+ T cells that had been cultured. Each CDR3 protein gets one entry after TCRdb re-called the PCR reads with MiXCR. The table lists about 20,000 distinct CDR3 sequences, 45% to 60% of them singletons. This sample is part of a study of vaccination and CD4 T cells after COVID-19. About the research overall: Median time from second vaccine dose to sampling was 60 to 80 days (14 to 241). From HCoV-229E, HCoV-OC43, HCoV-NL63 and SARS-CoV-2, overlapping spike peptides were used to stimulate the cells.

V gave up 5 bases and J gave up 6 bases, with 11 bases separating them. The CDR3 contains 13 residues. The V gene's germline CDR1 is LNHDA and CDR2 SQIVND (reference sequence). The TCR sequence derives from a human donor who had recovered from COVID-19. Sequenced input: CD4+ T cells from blood, cultured in vitro. V gene TRBV19 combines with J gene TRBJ1-5, with D possibly being TRBD1 (5 bases). The CDR3 reads CASSPGGGQPQHF. DNA for the CDR3: TGTGCCAGTAGTCCCGGGGGGGGTCAGCCCCAGCATTTT.